The source of this TCR beta chain is a study of blood T cell repertoires in COVID-19. TCRdb's copy holds only in-frame clones and misses some; the assay was immunoSEQ multiplex PCR. The sample holds under 450,000 clones, 70% to 90% seen once. Sequences were obtained from peripheral blood. The origin of this receptor is a woman aged 55-69 years with COVID-19, enrolled during active disease.

The CDR3 reads CASSRQGDFYEQYF. CDR3 nucleotides: TGTGCCAGCAGTCGACAGGGCGACTTCTACGAGCAGTACTTC. The chain joins TRBV27 to TRBJ2-7; 7 positions match TRBD1. Per germline, CDR1 MNHEY and CDR2 SMNVEV (reference sequence). The CDR3 consists of 14 residues. With 5 bases clipped from V and 3 bases from J, the junction kept 7 bases outside the gene matches.